This T cell receptor (beta chain) was sequenced in a study of blood T cells in healthy people across ages. Study outcomes and limitations: Significant beta diversity loss was already apparent by age roughly 44, declining roughly linearly.

V was cut by 0 bases and J by 3 bases, with 8 bases left in between. CDR1 SEHNR and CDR2 FQNEAQ come from the germline V gene (reference sequence). CDR3 length: 14 amino acids. Remarks on this clonotype: What it binds is not known.

Caucasian, healthy and from Russia, the donors were aged between about 6 and 90. It was with a sample-barcoded 5' primer and a J-beta primer mix that a second PCR of about 6 to 12 cycles was run. TCRdb passed the 5' RACE reads through MiXCR, listing each CDR3 protein once. The sample holds roughly 1,000,000 distinct CDR3 sequences, 20% to 25% seen once. The same specimen was also included in a second study, on T cells of mothers and their children.

The TCR sequence derives from a girl aged 2 to 9 in good health. Sequencing input: blood. The V gene is TRBV7-9, the J gene TRBJ2-5; no clear D gene. CDR3 loop: CASSLARIEETQYF. The DNA for the CDR3 is TGTGCCAGCAGCTTAGCCCGGATCGAAGAGACCCAGTACTTC. Complete variable domain (other parts from reference TRBV7-9 and TRBJ2-5): DTGVSQNPRHKITKRGQNVTFRCDPISEHNRLYWYRQTLGQGPEFLTYFQNEAQLEKSRLLSDRFSAERPKGSFSTLEIQRTEQGDSAMYLCASSLARIEETQYFGPGTRLLVL.